This T cell receptor (beta chain) was sequenced for a study of graft-versus-host responses after intestinal transplantation. In the study overall: Isolated intestinal, liver-intestinal, or multivisceral transplants were what recipients had. Recipients uniformly received anti-thymocyte globulin induction, followed by tacrolimus and steroids for about three years. Findings of the study overall: Detection of GvH clones occurred in recipient marrow, and some had their first appearance in ileum or blood.

Only in-frame clones appear in the TCRdb table, and some are missing; sequencing was by immunoSEQ multiplex PCR. The data show 7,000 to 10,000 clones, approximately 26% seen once. Judged by abundance, this clone is medium-sized. Plates contained about 200,000 CFSE-labeled responder cells and about 200,000 irradiated, violet-dye-labeled stimulator cells. Sorting was performed after the reaction on proliferating CFSE-low CD3+CD4+ and CD3+CD8+ responders. The CDR3 is 13 amino acids. In germline, CDR1 is MNHEY, CDR2 SMNVEV (reference sequence). The V gene end was trimmed by 3 bases and the J gene end by 5 bases; junction bases not matched to a gene: 0.

Sequencing used alloreactive CD8+ T cells from a mixed lymphocyte reaction culture, obtained before transplantation. The subset is: CFSE-low proliferating T cells sorted from roughly six-day pre-transplant mixed lymphocyte reaction (GvH or HvG direction). This chain uses TRBV27 with TRBJ2-5, with 10 bases that match TRBD1. This TCR derives from a human patient who was an organ donor for intestinal transplantation. Here the CDR3 DNA reads TGTGCCAGCAGTTTGACAGGGGGCGAGACCCAGTACTTC. It specifies CASSLTGGETQYF.